A single T cell receptor (beta chain) is shown here with its context. This sample is drawn from a study of blood T cell repertoires in COVID-19. Across the whole study: Sites in the United States, Italy and Spain provided acute and convalescent COVID-19 samples.

The ends lost 7 bases at V and 6 bases at J; junction bases unmatched: 4. The CDR3 loop spans 13 amino acids. Germline CDR1 reads KGHDR; CDR2 reads SFDVKD. The table came from immunoSEQ multiplex PCR; TCRdb's copy has only in-frame clones and leaves some out. The sample comprises 28,000 or so clones, approximately 77% of which are singletons, and roughly 30% rests with the top ten. The sequence derives from a human donor in a cohort sampled during active COVID-19. Sequencing was done on a sample of peripheral blood. This chain joins TRBV24-1 and TRBJ2-1, with 8 bases aligning to TRBD1. The CDR3 DNA sequence: TGTGCCACCAGCGGCGGACAGGGCAATGAGCAGTTCTTC. Amino acid sequence: CATSGGQGNEQFF.